The entry below gives a single TCR beta chain sequence along with its context. This specimen belongs to a study of blood T cell repertoires in COVID-19. Turning to the study itself: The origin of the acute and convalescent COVID-19 samples was the United States, Italy and Spain.

J lost 0 bases, V lost 3 bases, and 0 bases had no gene match. The V gene's germline CDR1 is SGHNT and CDR2 YYREEE (reference sequence). CDR3 size: 14 residues. The authors' processing: Scientists estimated how many nucleated cells there were by amplifying reference gene primers. Produced via immunoSEQ multiplex PCR; TCRdb's table is partial and in-frame only. That table is the source of V, J and clone size, and D and trimming were worked out from the DNA. The data show fewer than 60,000 clones, more than 70% seen once. The source is a human donor in a cohort sampled during active COVID-19. Sequencing was carried out using peripheral blood. This rearrangement joins TRBV5-4 to TRBJ2-7; 10 bases are a match to TRBD2. The CDR3: CASSSSGGSYEQYF. In DNA, the CDR3 is TGTGCCAGCAGCTCTAGCGGGGGCTCCTACGAGCAGTACTTC.